The entry that follows covers one T cell receptor beta chain sequence. Its cognate antigen is unknown. Trimming removed 1 base from V and 7 bases from J; junction bases left unmatched: 6. The CDR3 spans 14 residues. Germline V lookup: CDR1 MNHNS, CDR2 SASEGT. It was CD45RO-negative cells, positively selected for CCR7, that made up naive CD8 cells, with terminally differentiated effector memory CD45RA+ cells excluded. This specimen belongs to a study of shared clonotypes between healthy human individuals. Study findings and constraints: Around 5% of naive CD4 clonotypes were common to a handful of donors.

Replicate sorted-subset PCRs were loaded with around 220 ng DNA, about 30,000 T cell genomes. Profiled with immunoSEQ multiplex PCR; TCRdb holds only in-frame clones, not every one. Seen here are about 820,000 clones, 85% to 95% observed once, and the top ten hold 24%. Sequencing input: naive CD8+ T cells sorted from blood. The clonotype originates from a man between 25 and 39 years old in good health. The genes are TRBV6-1 and TRBJ2-7; TRBD2 matches 8 bases. The CDR3 DNA reads as TGTGCCAGCAGTGAAGTGTTAGCGGGGCTTGAGCAGTACTTC. It yields the protein CASSEVLAGLEQYF.